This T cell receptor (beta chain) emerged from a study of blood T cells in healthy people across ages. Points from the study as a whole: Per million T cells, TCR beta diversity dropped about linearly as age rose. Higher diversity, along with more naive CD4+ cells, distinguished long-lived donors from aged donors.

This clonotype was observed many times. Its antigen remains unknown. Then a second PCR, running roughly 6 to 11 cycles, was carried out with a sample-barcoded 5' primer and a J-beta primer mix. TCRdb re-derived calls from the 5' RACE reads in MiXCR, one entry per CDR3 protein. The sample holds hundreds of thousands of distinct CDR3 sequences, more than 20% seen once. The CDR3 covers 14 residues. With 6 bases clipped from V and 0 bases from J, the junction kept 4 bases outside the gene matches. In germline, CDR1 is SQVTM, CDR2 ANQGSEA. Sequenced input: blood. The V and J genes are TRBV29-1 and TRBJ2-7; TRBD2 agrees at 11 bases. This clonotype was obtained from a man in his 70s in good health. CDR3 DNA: TGCAGCGTCGCCGGGACTAGCGGCTCCTACGAGCAGTACTTC. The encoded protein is CSVAGTSGSYEQYF.